This TCR beta chain was captured in a study of CD8 T cells in Susac syndrome. The CDR3 length is 15 residues. The V gene lost 5 bases and the J gene lost 0 bases, with 14 bases spanning the gap. Germline CDR1 reads SEHNR; CDR2 reads FQNEAQ (reference sequence). A quantity of roughly 0.5 to 1 ug RNA underwent reverse transcription using random hexamers. TCRdb reprocessed the immunoSEQ multiplex PCR reads via MiXCR and lists one record per CDR3 protein. The data hold 90,000 to 150,000 distinct CDR3 sequences, with around 92% observed a single time. The sample taken for sequencing was CD4+ T cells from PBMCs. The chain joins TRBV7-9 to TRBJ2-7; perhaps D is TRBD1 or TRBD2 (7 bases each). The sequence was obtained from a human donor with multiple sclerosis. The CDR3 coding sequence is TGTGCCAGCAGCCCCAGGGGGGGGAGCTCCTACGAGCAGTACTTC. Encoded protein: CASSPRGGSSYEQYF.